This T cell receptor beta chain was observed in a study of memory CD4+ T cells and cytomegalovirus serostatus. Overall study results and limits: CD4+ memory repertoires contained 67 of 164 reported CMV TCRbeta sequences.

This clone has only one observation. What it binds is not known. TCRdb's table, derived via immunoSEQ multiplex PCR, lists solely in-frame clones and lacks some. The table records 50,000 or so clones, over 60% of them present only once. Single viable CD3+CD4+CD8-CD45RO+ cells were sorted as the memory CD4+ T cells. There are 12 residues in the CDR3. Germline V gene lookup returns CDR1 SGHRS and CDR2 YFSETQ. Trimming shortened V by 5 bases and J by 4 bases, and 8 bases separated the two germline ends. Sequenced material: memory CD4+ T cells from blood. This TCR was sampled from an adult in good health and CMV-seropositive. The genes are TRBV5-1 and TRBJ2-3, with D possibly matching TRBD1 (6 bases). The CDR3 loop is CASSSGADTQYF. The CDR3 nucleotides are TGCGCCAGCAGTTCAGGGGCAGATACGCAGTATTTT.